This TCR beta chain was identified during a study of shared clonotypes between healthy human individuals. Background on the study: Per donor, CD8 memory used one plate, CD8 naive used two, CD4 memory used three and CD4 naive used three.

The donor cohort consisted entirely of Caucasian adults residing in Nashville, Tennessee. Of note for this clone: The antigen remains unidentified.

Study-level findings and limits: Only blood was sampled; tissue repertoires likely differ. An anticipated effect of sequencing depth on clonotype sharing among donors was recognized.

The CDR3 extends over 17 amino acids. Germline V lookup: CDR1 LNHDA, CDR2 SQIVND (reference sequence). Trimming took 5 bases from V and 5 from J; bases not matched to a gene: 12. Assay used: immunoSEQ multiplex PCR; TCRdb lists only in-frame clones, some missing. The table lists millions of clones, just over 90% of them singletons. This rearrangement joins TRBV19 to TRBJ1-1; 12 bases map to TRBD1. Sequencing used naive CD4+ T cells sorted from blood. Subset noted: CD45RA+ positively selected. This sequence originates from a man aged 18 to 30 in good health. For the CDR3, the DNA is TGTGCCAGTAGTGTACTAACGGGACAGGGGGCGGGAACTGAAGCTTTCTTT. As protein: CASSVLTGQGAGTEAFF.